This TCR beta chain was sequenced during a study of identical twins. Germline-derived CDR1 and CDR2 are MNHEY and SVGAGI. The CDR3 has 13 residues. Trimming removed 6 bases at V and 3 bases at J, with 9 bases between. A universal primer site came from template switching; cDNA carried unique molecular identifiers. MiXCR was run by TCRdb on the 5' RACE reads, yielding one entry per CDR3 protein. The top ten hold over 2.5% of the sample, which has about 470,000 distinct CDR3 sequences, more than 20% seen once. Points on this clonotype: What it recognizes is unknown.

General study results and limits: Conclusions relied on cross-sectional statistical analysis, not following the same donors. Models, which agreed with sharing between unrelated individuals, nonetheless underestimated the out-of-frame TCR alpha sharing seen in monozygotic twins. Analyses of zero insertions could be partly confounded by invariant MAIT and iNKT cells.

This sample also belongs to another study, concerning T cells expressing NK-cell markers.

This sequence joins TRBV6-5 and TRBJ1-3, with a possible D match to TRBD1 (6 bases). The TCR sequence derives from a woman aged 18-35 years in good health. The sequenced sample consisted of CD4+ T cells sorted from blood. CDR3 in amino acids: CASSYRVGNTIYF. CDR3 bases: TGTGCCAGCAGCTACAGGGTTGGAAACACCATATATTTT.